Shown below are 5 T cell receptor beta chains from a single sample sequenced in a study of sequential checkpoint blockade in melanoma (dated by TCRdb to the late 2010s). What the treatment or condition label conveys for this sample: randomized to nivolumab then ipilimumab (arm A) or the reverse (arm B). Library preparation was by the immunoSEQ multiplex PCR assay. TCRdb mirrors the immuneACCESS table, restricted to in-frame sequences. Some clones are absent from its copies; in checked studies, under half trace to an unresolved V gene, and the reason for the others is unknown. This sample is represented by about 11,000 clones; under 30% of them were singletons. Approximately 24% of the sample is taken by the ten largest. The input for sequencing was tumor tissue (inferred from file names), taken from a patient given nivolumab and ipilimumab in sequence. The receptors were sampled from a human donor with melanoma.

The V call is TRBV11-3, the J call TRBJ2-7; no clear D. The V gene lost 3 bases and the J gene lost 3 bases, with 18 bases spanning the gap. The length of the CDR3 is 16 residues. Germline-derived CDR1 and CDR2 are SGHNT and YENEEA. CDR3 sequence (DNA): TGTGCCAGCAGCTTGGCCCCGGGCCAAACCAACTACGAGCAGTACTTC. Its translation: CASSLAPGQTNYEQYF. Based on the CDR3 plus reference TRBV11-3 and TRBJ2-7, the full variable domain is EAGVVQSPRYKIIEKKQPVAFWCNPISGHNTLYWYLQNLGQGPELLIRYENEEAVDDSQLPKDRFSAERLKGVDSTLKIQPAELGDSAVYLCASSLAPGQTNYEQYFGPGTRLTVT.

This chain uses TRBV30 with TRBJ1-2; D gene uncertain. The germline gives CDR1 GTSNPN, CDR2 SVGIG (reference sequence). Trimming stripped 0 bases from V and 4 bases from J, with 18 bases between. This CDR3 comprises 16 residues. DNA of the CDR3: TGTGCCTGGAGTGTACTTCGTCAGTCCCCATTCTATGGCTACACCTTC. It specifies CAWSVLRQSPFYGYTF.

V usage is TRBV6-8 and J usage is TRBJ2-1, with 10 positions matching TRBD2. J lost 6 bases, V lost 0 bases, and 5 bases had no gene match. In germline, CDR1 is MNHGY, CDR2 SAAAGT. The CDR3 is 16 residues long. The CDR3 is CASSYSTSGGANEQFF. The CDR3 region has the DNA TGTGCCAGCAGTTACTCGACGAGCGGGGGGGCCAATGAGCAGTTCTTC.

This rearrangement joins TRBV18 to TRBJ2-2; 7 bases are shared with TRBD1. CDR1 is KGHSH, CDR2 LQKENI, per germline. V was pared by 2 bases and J by 7 bases, with 4 bases of the junction left unmatched. This CDR3 region has 14 residues. This CDR3 is CASSPVTGIGELFF. The CDR3 nucleotides read TGTGCCAGCTCACCAGTGACAGGGATCGGGGAGCTGTTTTTT.

This clone has a handful of counts. The V gene is TRBV5-1, the J gene TRBJ2-3; 9 nucleotides match TRBD2. Germline CDR1 reads SGHRS; CDR2 reads YFSETQ. The V segment lost 3 bases and the J segment 5 bases; nucleotides outside the gene matches: 10. The CDR3 runs to 16 residues. The CDR3 here is CASSSGTSPRGDTQYF. CDR3 nucleotide sequence: TGCGCCAGCAGCTCGGGGACTAGCCCAAGGGGAGATACGCAGTATTTT.